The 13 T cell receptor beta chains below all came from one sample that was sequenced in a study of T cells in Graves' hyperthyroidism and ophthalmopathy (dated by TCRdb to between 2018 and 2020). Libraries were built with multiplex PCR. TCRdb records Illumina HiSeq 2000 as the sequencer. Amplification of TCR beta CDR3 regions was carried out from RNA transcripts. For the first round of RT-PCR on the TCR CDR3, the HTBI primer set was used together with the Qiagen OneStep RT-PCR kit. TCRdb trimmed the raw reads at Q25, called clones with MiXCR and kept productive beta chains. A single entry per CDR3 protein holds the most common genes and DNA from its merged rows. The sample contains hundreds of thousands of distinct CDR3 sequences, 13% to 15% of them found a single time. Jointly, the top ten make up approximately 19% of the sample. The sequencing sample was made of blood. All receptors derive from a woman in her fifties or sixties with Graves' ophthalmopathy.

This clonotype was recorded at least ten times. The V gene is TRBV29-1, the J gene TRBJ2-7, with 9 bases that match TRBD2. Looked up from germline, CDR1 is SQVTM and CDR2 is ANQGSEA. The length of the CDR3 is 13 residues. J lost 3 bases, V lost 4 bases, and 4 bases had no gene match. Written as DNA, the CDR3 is TGCAGCGTTGGGCTAGCGGGACTCTACGAGCAGTACTTC. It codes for CSVGLAGLYEQYF.

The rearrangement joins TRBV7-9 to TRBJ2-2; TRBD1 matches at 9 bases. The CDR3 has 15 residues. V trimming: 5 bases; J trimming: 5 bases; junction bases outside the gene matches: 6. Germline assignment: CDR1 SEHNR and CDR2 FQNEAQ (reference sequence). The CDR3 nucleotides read TGTGCCAGCAGCCTGGACAGGGGTAGGACCGGGGAGCTGTTTTTT. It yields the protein CASSLDRGRTGELFF.

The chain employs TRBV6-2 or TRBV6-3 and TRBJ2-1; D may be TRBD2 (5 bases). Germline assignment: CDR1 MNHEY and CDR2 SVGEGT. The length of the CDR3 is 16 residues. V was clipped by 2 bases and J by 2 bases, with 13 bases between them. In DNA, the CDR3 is TGTGCCAGCAGTTACCCCCCCGGACTCCCCTACAATGAGCAGTTCTTC. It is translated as CASSYPPGLPYNEQFF.

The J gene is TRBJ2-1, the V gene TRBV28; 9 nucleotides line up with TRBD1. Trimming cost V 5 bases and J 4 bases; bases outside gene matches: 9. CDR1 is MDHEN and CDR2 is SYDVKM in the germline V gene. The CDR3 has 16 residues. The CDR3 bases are TGTGCCAGCAGTCCCCGAGGGACAGGGACTTACAATGAGCAGTTCTTC. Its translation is CASSPRGTGTYNEQFF.

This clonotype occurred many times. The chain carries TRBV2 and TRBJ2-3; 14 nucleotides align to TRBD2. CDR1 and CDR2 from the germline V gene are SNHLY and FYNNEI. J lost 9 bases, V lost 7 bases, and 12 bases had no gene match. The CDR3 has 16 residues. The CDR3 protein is CASTLRLAGGSQTQYF. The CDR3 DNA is TGTGCCAGCACCCTCAGACTAGCGGGAGGGTCCCAAACGCAGTATTTT.

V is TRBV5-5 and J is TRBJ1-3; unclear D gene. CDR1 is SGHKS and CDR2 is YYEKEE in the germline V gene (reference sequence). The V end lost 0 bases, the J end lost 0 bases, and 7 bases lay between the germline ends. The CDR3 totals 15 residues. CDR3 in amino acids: CASSLEVASGNTIYF. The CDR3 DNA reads TGTGCCAGCAGCTTGGAAGTAGCCTCTGGAAACACCATATATTTT.

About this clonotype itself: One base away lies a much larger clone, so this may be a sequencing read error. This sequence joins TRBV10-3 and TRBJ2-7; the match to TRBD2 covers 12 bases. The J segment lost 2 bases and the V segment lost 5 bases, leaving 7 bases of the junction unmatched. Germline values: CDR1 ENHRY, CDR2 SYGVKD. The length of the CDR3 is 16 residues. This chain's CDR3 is CAISPRLAGATYEQYF. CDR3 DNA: TGTGCCATCAGTCCGCGACTAGCGGGAGCGACCTACGAGCAGTACTTC.

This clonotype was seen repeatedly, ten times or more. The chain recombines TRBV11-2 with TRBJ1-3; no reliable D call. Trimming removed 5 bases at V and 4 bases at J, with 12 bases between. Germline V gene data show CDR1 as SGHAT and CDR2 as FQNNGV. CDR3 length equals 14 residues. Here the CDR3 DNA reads TGTGCCAGCAGCCCCGGACGAGGGGGAAACACCATATATTTT. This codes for CASSPGRGGNTIYF.

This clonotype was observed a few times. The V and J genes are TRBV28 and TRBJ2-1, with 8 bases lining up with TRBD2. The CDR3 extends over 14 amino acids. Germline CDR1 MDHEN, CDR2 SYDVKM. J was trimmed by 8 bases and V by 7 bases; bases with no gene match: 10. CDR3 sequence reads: CASTKRERFDEQFF. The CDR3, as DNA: TGTGCCAGCACAAAGCGGGAGAGGTTCGATGAGCAGTTCTTC.

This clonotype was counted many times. The CDR3 DNA reads as TGTGCTAGTGGTTTGGGACAGAGCTCCACCGGGGAGCTGTTTTTT. Its translation: CASGLGQSSTGELFF. The chain joins TRBV12-5 to TRBJ2-2; TRBD1 might be the D (5 bases). Germline V gives CDR1 LGHNT, CDR2 FRNRAP. V was pared by 1 base and J by 4 bases, with 10 bases between. The CDR3 runs 15 residues.

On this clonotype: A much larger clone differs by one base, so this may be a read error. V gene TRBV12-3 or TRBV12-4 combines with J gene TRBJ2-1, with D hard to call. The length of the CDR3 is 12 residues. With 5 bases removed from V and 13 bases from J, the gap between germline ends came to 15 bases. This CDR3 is CASSPRRGVQFF. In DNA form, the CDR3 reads TGTGCCAGCAGTCCCCGCCGCGGAGTTCAGTTCTTC.

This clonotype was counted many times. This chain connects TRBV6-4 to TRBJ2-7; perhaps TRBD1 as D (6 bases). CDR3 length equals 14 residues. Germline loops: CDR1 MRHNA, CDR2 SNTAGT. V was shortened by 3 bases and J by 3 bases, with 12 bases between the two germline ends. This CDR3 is CASSETGEGYEQYF. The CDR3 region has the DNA TGTGCCAGCAGTGAGACAGGAGAGGGCTACGAGCAGTACTTC.

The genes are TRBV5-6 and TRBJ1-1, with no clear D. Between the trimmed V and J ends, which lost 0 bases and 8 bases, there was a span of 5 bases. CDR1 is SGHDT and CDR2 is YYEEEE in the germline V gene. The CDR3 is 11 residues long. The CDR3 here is CASSLGREAFF. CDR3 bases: TGTGCCAGCAGCTTGGGGAGGGAAGCTTTCTTT.